The 30 T cell receptor beta chains listed next were all sequenced from one sample in a study of CD8 T cells in ankylosing spondylitis. TCRdb reanalysed the 5' RACE reads using MiXCR and keeps one entry per CDR3 protein. The sample has 240,000 or so distinct CDR3 sequences; 8.6% are singletons. Material: blood, either unsorted or a sorted T cell fraction (not recorded which). These receptors all stem from a male donor with ankylosing spondylitis or in good health (not recorded which).

The sample holds many counts of this clonotype. The chain recombines TRBV29-1 with TRBJ2-7; D ambiguous. V was pared by 1 base and J by 3 bases, with 7 bases between. This CDR3 has 12 amino acids. Germline V gives CDR1 SQVTM, CDR2 ANQGSEA. The CDR3 nucleotides read TGCAGCGTTGAAGGGCGGAACTACGAGCAGTACTTC. Translating it yields CSVEGRNYEQYF.

Only a few counts were recorded for this clonotype. The chain couples TRBV7-8 to TRBJ2-6; D is ambiguous. The germline gives CDR1 SGHVS, CDR2 FQNEAQ. The CDR3 extends over 17 amino acids. The V and J ends lost 3 bases and 0 bases respectively, with 12 bases between them. The CDR3 DNA reads as TGTGCCAGCAGCTTCGATAGGGTCGGCTCTGGGGCCAACGTCCTGACTTTC. Encoded protein: CASSFDRVGSGANVLTF.

This clonotype was seen at least ten times. The rearrangement joins TRBV6-2 or TRBV6-3 to TRBJ2-1, with D possibly TRBD2 on 6 matching bases. The CDR3 extends over 15 amino acids. V lost 6 bases and J 1 base, leaving 13 bases between the germline ends. Germline V gene sequence: CDR1 MNHEY, CDR2 SVGEGT. CDR3 region: CASSLTSPSYNEQFF. CDR3 sequence (DNA): TGTGCCAGCAGCCTAACTAGCCCTTCCTACAATGAGCAGTTCTTC.

This clonotype was seen ten or more times. The chain carries TRBV19 and TRBJ2-7, with D unresolved. The CDR3 contains 12 residues. Per the germline V gene, CDR1 is LNHDA and CDR2 is SQIVND (reference sequence). Trimming took 5 bases from V and 6 from J, leaving 11 bases between them. The CDR3 DNA sequence: TGTGCCAGTAGTGGGCCCAAGAGCGAGCAGTACTTC. It is translated as CASSGPKSEQYF.

This clonotype was picked up many times. V is TRBV7-2 and J is TRBJ2-2, with D possibly TRBD1 on 6 matching bases. CDR1 SGHTA and CDR2 FQGNSA come from the germline V gene. CDR3 length equals 14 residues. The V gene lost 5 bases and the J gene lost 6 bases, with 13 bases spanning the gap. CDR3 nucleotide sequence: TGTGCCAGCAGCCTTTCACAGGGCCCCGGGGAGCTGTTTTTT. This translates into CASSLSQGPGELFF. The full variable domain, its missing parts supplied by reference TRBV7-2 and TRBJ2-2, is GAGVSQSPSNKVTEKGKDVELRCDPISGHTALYWYRQSLGQGLEFLIYFQGNSAPDKSGLPSDRFSAERTGGSVSTLTIQRTQQEDSAVYLCASSLSQGPGELFFGEGSRLTVL.

This chain links TRBV7-2 with TRBJ1-5; TRBD1 might be the D (5 bases). The V and J ends lost 4 bases and 1 base respectively, with 11 bases between them. This CDR3 is built from 15 residues. Germline V lookup: CDR1 SGHTA, CDR2 FQGNSA. CDR3 protein: CASSSRGVSNQPQHF. CDR3 DNA: TGTGCCAGCAGCTCCCGGGGCGTAAGCAATCAGCCCCAGCATTTT.

Many counts were recorded for this clonotype. The V and J genes are TRBV28 and TRBJ2-2; unclear D gene. The CDR3 runs to 11 residues. Trimming took off 6 bases at V and 5 bases at J, with 4 bases between the two ends. From germline, CDR1 is MDHEN and CDR2 SYDVKM. CDR3 amino acids: CASRETGELFF. The CDR3 DNA follows: TGTGCCAGCAGAGAAACCGGGGAGCTGTTTTTT. The full variable domain, with the rest looked up from reference TRBV28 and TRBJ2-2, is DVKVTQSSRYLVKRTGEKVFLECVQDMDHENMFWYRQDPGLGLRLIYFSYDVKMKEKGDIPEGYSVSREKKERFSLILESASTNQTSMYLCASRETGELFFGEGSRLTVL.

This clonotype has only a few counts. The chain joins TRBV3-1 to TRBJ1-1; possible D gene TRBD1, 6 bases. The CDR3 is 14 amino acids. Germline CDR1 and CDR2: LGHDT and YNNKEL (reference sequence). Trimming pared 1 base from V and 0 bases from J, leaving 6 bases between. The CDR3 is CASSQGGLNTEAFF. CDR3 coding DNA: TGTGCCAGCAGCCAAGGGGGGCTGAACACTGAAGCTTTCTTT.

This clonotype was recorded at least ten times. This chain links TRBV3-1 with TRBJ1-3; D uncertain. V lost 0 bases and J 9 bases, leaving 9 bases between the germline ends. The CDR3 loop spans 13 amino acids. Looked up from germline, CDR1 is LGHDT and CDR2 is YNNKEL (reference sequence). CDR3 in amino acids: CASSQELGTTIYF. The CDR3 DNA reads TGTGCCAGCAGCCAAGAACTGGGCACCACCATATATTTT.

At least ten counts were recorded for this clonotype. The chain has TRBV5-1 and TRBJ2-7, with D perhaps TRBD2 (5 bases). Trimming removed 1 base from V and 1 base from J, with 9 bases in between. Germline CDR1 SGHRS, CDR2 YFSETQ. The CDR3 extends over 14 amino acids. CDR3 DNA: TGCGCCAGCAGCTTGACGGACTTATCCTACGAGCAGTACTTC. It is translated as CASSLTDLSYEQYF.

In its sample, this clonotype was seen many times. The V gene is TRBV12-3 or TRBV12-4, the J gene TRBJ1-1, with D possibly matching TRBD1 (5 bases). This CDR3 spans 12 amino acids. The ends were cut back, 3 bases at V and 6 bases at J, with 8 bases in the middle. The CDR3 spells CASSLWGPEAFF. The CDR3 DNA is TGTGCCAGCAGTTTGTGGGGACCTGAAGCTTTCTTT.

This clonotype was observed at least ten times. V and J are TRBV6-2 or TRBV6-3 and TRBJ1-2; no reliable D call. This CDR3 contains 12 residues. The V end was cut by 8 bases, the J end by 0 bases, with 7 bases between. Germline V gene lookup returns CDR1 MNHEY and CDR2 SVGEGT. The CDR3 DNA sequence: TGTGCCAGCGCCGTAACTAACTATGGCTACACCTTC. Amino acid sequence: CASAVTNYGYTF.

CDR3: CSARDPVRETGTQYF. As DNA, the CDR3 is TGCAGTGCTAGAGATCCGGTCAGGGAGACGGGTACTCAGTACTTC. This chain joins TRBV20-1 and TRBJ2-5; D possibly uses TRBD1 or TRBD2 (5 bases each). From germline, CDR1 is DFQATT and CDR2 SNEGSKA (reference sequence). Between the trimmed V and J ends, which lost 0 bases and 11 bases, there was a span of 22 bases. The CDR3 totals 15 residues.

Only a few counts were recorded for this clonotype. The genes are TRBV15 and TRBJ2-1, with D perhaps TRBD1 (6 bases). The germline gives CDR1 LNHNV, CDR2 YYDKDF (reference sequence). The CDR3 is 15 residues long. V was clipped by 5 bases and J by 3 bases, with 14 bases between them. The CDR3: CATSGLGAVYNEQFF. DNA of the CDR3: TGTGCCACCAGCGGGTTGGGGGCTGTCTACAATGAGCAGTTCTTC. The full variable domain, rest sourced from reference TRBV15 and TRBJ2-1, is DAMVIQNPRYQVTQFGKPVTLSCSQTLNHNVMYWYQQKSSQAPKLLFHYYDKDFNNEADTPDNFQSRRPNTSFCFLDIRSPGLGDTAMYLCATSGLGAVYNEQFFGPGTRLTVL.

At least ten counts were recorded for this clonotype. V gene TRBV6-5 combines with J gene TRBJ1-5, with D perhaps TRBD1 (5 bases). CDR1 and CDR2 (germline): MNHEY, SVGAGI. Trimming took off 2 bases at V and 4 bases at J, with 12 bases between the two ends. The CDR3 totals 15 residues. The CDR3: CASSYRGGSNQPQHF. Written as DNA, the CDR3 is TGTGCCAGCAGTTACCGCGGGGGATCTAATCAGCCCCAGCATTTT.

In its sample, this clonotype was seen many times. The chain combines TRBV6-2 or TRBV6-3 with TRBJ2-5, with D hard to call. Germline CDR1 is MNHEY and CDR2 is SVGEGT. Trimming took 6 bases from V and 1 from J, leaving 15 bases between them. The CDR3 length is 15 residues. DNA for the CDR3: TGTGCCAGCAGATTAGACGCCGTCCCCCAAGAGACCCAGTACTTC. Protein product: CASRLDAVPQETQYF.

In its sample, this clonotype was seen many times. The chain has TRBV19 and TRBJ1-1; a weak D match, TRBD1 (6 bases). CDR1 and CDR2 (germline): LNHDA, SQIVND (reference sequence). V gave up 5 bases and J gave up 1 base, with 14 bases separating them. The CDR3 extends over 15 amino acids. The CDR3 here is CASSPQDSQNTEAFF. In nucleotides, the CDR3 is TGTGCCAGTAGTCCACAGGACAGCCAGAACACTGAAGCTTTCTTT.

This clonotype was detected ten times or more. CDR3 region: CASSQGTAREKLFF. The CDR3 region has the DNA TGCGCCAGCAGCCAGGGGACAGCCAGGGAAAAACTGTTTTTT. The chain uses TRBV5-1 and TRBJ1-4, with TRBD1 identical over 7 bases. Germline loops: CDR1 SGHRS, CDR2 YFSETQ. The CDR3 has 14 residues. The V gene end was trimmed by 4 bases and the J gene end by 8 bases; junction bases not matched to a gene: 8.

This clonotype was detected ten times or more. V usage is TRBV20-1 and J usage is TRBJ2-1; TRBD2 matches 8 bases. Trimming at V came to 7 bases and at J to 7 bases, leaving 0 bases not matched to a gene. CDR1 and CDR2 (germline): DFQATT, SNEGSKA (reference sequence). The CDR3 is made up of 10 amino acids. The CDR3 region has the DNA TGCAGTGTAGCGGGAAATGAGCAGTTCTTC. Protein: CSVAGNEQFF.

The gene calls are TRBV6-2 or TRBV6-3 and TRBJ1-2; no firm D call. V lost 8 bases to trimming and J lost 4 bases, with 14 bases between them. Germline-derived CDR1 and CDR2 are MNHEY and SVGEGT. This CDR3 spans 13 amino acids. The CDR3 protein is CASGAGIVYGYTF. In DNA form, the CDR3 reads TGTGCCAGCGGAGCGGGGATTGTCTATGGCTACACCTTC.

This clonotype was observed at least ten times. CDR3 sequence reads: CAISESTAHDEQFF. The DNA of the CDR3 is TGTGCCATCAGTGAGTCCACGGCGCATGATGAGCAGTTCTTC. The chain couples TRBV10-3 to TRBJ2-1; D gene uncertain. Trimming removed 0 bases from V and 8 bases from J, with 11 bases in between. The CDR3 spans 14 residues. Per the germline V gene, CDR1 is ENHRY and CDR2 is SYGVKD.

In its sample, this clonotype was seen many times. The CDR3 reads CASSQDKASGSYEQYF. The CDR3, as DNA: TGCGCCAGCAGCCAAGACAAGGCGTCCGGGTCCTACGAGCAGTACTTC. The chain carries TRBV4-3 and TRBJ2-7; no clear D. Trimming removed 0 bases from V and 1 base from J, with 13 bases in between. Germline V gene lookup returns CDR1 LGHNA and CDR2 YSLEER. This CDR3 spans 16 amino acids.

There are a few counts of this clonotype. The gene calls are TRBV6-1 and TRBJ2-2, with 8 bases aligning to TRBD1. The CDR3 spans 15 residues. Germline loops: CDR1 MNHNS, CDR2 SASEGT. The junction had 8 bases not matched to a gene; V was cut back by 6 bases and J by 5 bases. CDR3 protein: CASSNGGQATGELFF. CDR3 nucleotides: TGTGCCAGCAGCAACGGGGGACAGGCGACCGGGGAGCTGTTTTTT.

This clonotype was detected many times. The chain carries TRBV4-3 and TRBJ1-6; D gene ambiguous. Trimming pared 0 bases from V and 0 bases from J, leaving 12 bases between. The CDR3 is made up of 18 amino acids. Germline V lookup: CDR1 LGHNA, CDR2 YSLEER. The CDR3 DNA reads TGCGCCAGCAGCCAAGAATTTGGAGAGAACTCCTATAATTCACCCCTCCACTTT. Translating it yields CASSQEFGENSYNSPLHF.

This clonotype was seen many times. The gene calls are TRBV5-1 and TRBJ2-1, with D uncertain. The CDR3 has 15 residues. The V gene's germline CDR1 is SGHRS and CDR2 YFSETQ. V was trimmed by 0 bases and J by 2 bases, leaving 9 bases between them. DNA of the CDR3: TGCGCCAGCAGCTTGGAAGGTTCGGCCTACAATGAGCAGTTCTTC. It is translated as CASSLEGSAYNEQFF.

There are many counts of this clonotype. The chain couples TRBV25-1 to TRBJ2-7; D possibly uses TRBD1 or TRBD2 (5 bases each). The V gene's germline CDR1 is MGHDK and CDR2 SYGVNS. The germline V and J ends were trimmed by 5 bases and 1 base, with 15 bases remaining between them. This CDR3 spans 15 amino acids. The DNA of the CDR3 is TGTGCCAGCAGTTTTTCCGGGACCAATTCCTACGAGCAGTACTTC. The encoded protein is CASSFSGTNSYEQYF.

This clonotype was counted between two and nine times. The V call is TRBV29-1, the J call TRBJ2-1; 7 bases match TRBD1. The CDR3 has 14 residues. Germline V CDR1 and CDR2: SQVTM, ANQGSEA. V was clipped by 3 bases and J by 3 bases; unmatched bases: 5. The DNA of the CDR3 is TGCAGCGTTGACGGGACAGTGGTCTACAATGAGCAGTTCTTC. This sequence encodes CSVDGTVVYNEQFF.

This clonotype appeared a few times. This chain connects TRBV7-9 to TRBJ1-1; the match to TRBD1 covers 8 bases. The V segment lost 4 bases and the J segment 5 bases; nucleotides outside the gene matches: 12. This CDR3 contains 16 residues. CDR1 and CDR2 (germline): SEHNR, FQNEAQ (reference sequence). For the CDR3, the DNA is TGTGCCAGCAGCTGGTCAGGGGGCGGCAGGACGACTGAAGCTTTCTTT. This sequence encodes CASSWSGGGRTTEAFF. Full variable domain (remainder filled in from reference TRBV7-9 and TRBJ1-1): DTGVSQNPRHKITKRGQNVTFRCDPISEHNRLYWYRQTLGQGPEFLTYFQNEAQLEKSRLLSDRFSAERPKGSFSTLEIQRTEQGDSAMYLCASSWSGGGRTTEAFFGQGTRLTVV.

This clonotype was found many times. The chain combines TRBV3-1 with TRBJ2-7; 8 bases are a match to TRBD2. Losses at the gene ends were 0 bases for V and 4 bases for J; bases not matched to a gene: 11. CDR3 length: 17 amino acids. From germline, CDR1 is LGHDT and CDR2 YNNKEL (reference sequence). CDR3 amino acids: CASSQEVRPRGGYEQYF. The CDR3 region has the DNA TGTGCCAGCAGCCAAGAGGTGAGACCTCGGGGGGGATACGAGCAGTACTTC.

This clonotype was seen ten or more times. The CDR3 nucleotides read TGTGCCAGCAGTTTATCCAGTGAGTCCTACAATGAGCAGTTCTTC. Its protein is CASSLSSESYNEQFF. The chain employs TRBV12-3 or TRBV12-4 and TRBJ2-1; no definite D call. The CDR3 runs 15 residues. V shed 2 bases and J shed 1 base, with 9 bases lying between them.